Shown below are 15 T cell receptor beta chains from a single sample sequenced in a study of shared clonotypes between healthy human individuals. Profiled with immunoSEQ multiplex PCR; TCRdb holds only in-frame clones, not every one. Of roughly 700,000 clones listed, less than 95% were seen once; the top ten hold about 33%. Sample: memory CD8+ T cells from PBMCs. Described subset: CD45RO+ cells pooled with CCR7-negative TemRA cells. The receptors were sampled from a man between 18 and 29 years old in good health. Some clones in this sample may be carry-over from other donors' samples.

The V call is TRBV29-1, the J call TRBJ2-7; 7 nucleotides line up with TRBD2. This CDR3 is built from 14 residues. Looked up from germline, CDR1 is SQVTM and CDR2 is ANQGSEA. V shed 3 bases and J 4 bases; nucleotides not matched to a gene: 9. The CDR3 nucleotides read TGCAGCGTTGAGGGGGGGAGCGACCTTTACGAGCAGTACTTC. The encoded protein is CSVEGGSDLYEQYF.

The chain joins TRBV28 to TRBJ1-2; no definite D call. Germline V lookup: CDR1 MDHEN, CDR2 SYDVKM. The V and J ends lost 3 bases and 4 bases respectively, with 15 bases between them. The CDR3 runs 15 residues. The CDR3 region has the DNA TGTGCCAGCAGTTTCGGAGAAACGGACGGCTATGGCTACACCTTC. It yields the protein CASSFGETDGYGYTF.

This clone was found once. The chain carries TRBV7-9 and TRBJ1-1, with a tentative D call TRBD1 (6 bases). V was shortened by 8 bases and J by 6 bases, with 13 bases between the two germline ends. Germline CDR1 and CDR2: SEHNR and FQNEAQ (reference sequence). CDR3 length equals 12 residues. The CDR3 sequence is CASHDGGPEAFF. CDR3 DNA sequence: TGTGCCAGCCACGACGGGGGGCCTGAAGCTTTCTTT.

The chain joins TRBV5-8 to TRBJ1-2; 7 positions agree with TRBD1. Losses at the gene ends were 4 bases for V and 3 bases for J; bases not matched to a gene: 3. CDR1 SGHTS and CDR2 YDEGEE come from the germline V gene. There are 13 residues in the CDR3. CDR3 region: CASSGTVDYGYTF. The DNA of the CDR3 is TGTGCCAGCAGCGGGACAGTAGACTATGGCTACACCTTC.

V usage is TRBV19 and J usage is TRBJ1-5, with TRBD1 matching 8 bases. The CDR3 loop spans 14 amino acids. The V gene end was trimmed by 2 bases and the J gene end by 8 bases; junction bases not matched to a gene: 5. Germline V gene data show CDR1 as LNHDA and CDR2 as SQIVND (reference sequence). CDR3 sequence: CASSISGGAEPQHF. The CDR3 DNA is TGTGCCAGTAGTATATCAGGGGGCGCTGAGCCCCAGCATTTT.

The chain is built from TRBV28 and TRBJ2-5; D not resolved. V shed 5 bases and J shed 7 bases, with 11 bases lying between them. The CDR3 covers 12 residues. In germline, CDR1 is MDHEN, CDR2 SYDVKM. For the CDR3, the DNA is TGTGCCAGCAGTCCCCCCCCGGGGACCCAGTACTTC. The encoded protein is CASSPPPGTQYF. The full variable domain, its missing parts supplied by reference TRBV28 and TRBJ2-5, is DVKVTQSSRYLVKRTGEKVFLECVQDMDHENMFWYRQDPGLGLRLIYFSYDVKMKEKGDIPEGYSVSREKKERFSLILESASTNQTSMYLCASSPPPGTQYFGPGTRLLVL.

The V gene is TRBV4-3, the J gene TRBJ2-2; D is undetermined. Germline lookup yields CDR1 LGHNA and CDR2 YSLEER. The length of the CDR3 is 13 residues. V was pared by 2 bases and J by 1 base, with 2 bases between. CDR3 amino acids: CASSQKNTGELFF. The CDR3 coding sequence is TGCGCCAGCAGCCAAAAGAACACCGGGGAGCTGTTTTTT.

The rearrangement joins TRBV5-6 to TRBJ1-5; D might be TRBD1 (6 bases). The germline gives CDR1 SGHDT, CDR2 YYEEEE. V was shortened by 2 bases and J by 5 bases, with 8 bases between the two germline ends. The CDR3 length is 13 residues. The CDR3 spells CASSFGGDQPQHF. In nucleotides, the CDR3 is TGTGCCAGCAGCTTTGGGGGCGATCAGCCCCAGCATTTT.

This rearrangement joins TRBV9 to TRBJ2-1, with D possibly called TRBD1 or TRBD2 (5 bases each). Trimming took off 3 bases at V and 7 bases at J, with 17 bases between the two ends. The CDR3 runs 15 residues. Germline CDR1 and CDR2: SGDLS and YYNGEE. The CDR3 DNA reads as TGTGCCAGCAGCGAGGGAGAGGGACCGTTTAATGAGCAGTTCTTC. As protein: CASSEGEGPFNEQFF.

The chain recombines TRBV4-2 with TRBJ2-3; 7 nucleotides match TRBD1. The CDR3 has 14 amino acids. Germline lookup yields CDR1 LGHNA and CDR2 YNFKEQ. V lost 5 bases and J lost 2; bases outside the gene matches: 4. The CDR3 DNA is TGTGCCAGCAGCGAGGGACAGCTCACAGATACGCAGTATTTT. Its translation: CASSEGQLTDTQYF.

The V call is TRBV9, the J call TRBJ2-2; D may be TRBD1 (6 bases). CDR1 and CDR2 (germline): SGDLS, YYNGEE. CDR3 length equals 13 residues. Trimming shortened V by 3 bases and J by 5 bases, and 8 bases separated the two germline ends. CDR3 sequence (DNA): TGTGCCAGCAGCGGGACAGTTACCGGGGAGCTGTTTTTT. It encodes CASSGTVTGELFF.

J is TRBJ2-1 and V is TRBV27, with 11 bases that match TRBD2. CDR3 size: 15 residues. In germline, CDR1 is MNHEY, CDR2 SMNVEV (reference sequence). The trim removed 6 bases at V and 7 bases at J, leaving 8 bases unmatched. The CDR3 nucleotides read TGTGCCAGCAGGGAGGGACTAGCGGTCAGGAATGAGCAGTTCTTC. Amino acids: CASREGLAVRNEQFF.

In DNA, the CDR3 is TGTGCCAGCAGCTTGTCGTCTCGGGCTGGCTTTGGCACAGATACGCAGTATTTT. Translated, it gives CASSLSSRAGFGTDTQYF. The chain uses TRBV5-5 and TRBJ2-3, with D hard to call. The CDR3 consists of 18 residues. Germline CDR1 reads SGHKS; CDR2 reads YYEKEE (reference sequence). Trimming took off 1 base at V and 1 base at J, with 19 bases between the two ends.

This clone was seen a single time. CDR3 region: CASSEWGATNEKLFF. The CDR3 nucleotides read TGTGCCAGCAGTGAGTGGGGAGCAACTAATGAAAAACTGTTTTTT. The chain joins TRBV25-1 to TRBJ1-4; D is ambiguous. Germline V gene lookup returns CDR1 MGHDK and CDR2 SYGVNS. Trimming shortened V by 3 bases and J by 0 bases, and 8 bases separated the two germline ends. The CDR3 has 15 amino acids.

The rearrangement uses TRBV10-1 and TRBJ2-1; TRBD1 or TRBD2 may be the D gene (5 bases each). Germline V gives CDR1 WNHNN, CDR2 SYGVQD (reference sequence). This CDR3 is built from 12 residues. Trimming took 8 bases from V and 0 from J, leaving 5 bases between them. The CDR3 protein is CASGGSYNEQFF. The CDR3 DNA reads TGCGCCAGCGGGGGCTCCTACAATGAGCAGTTCTTC.